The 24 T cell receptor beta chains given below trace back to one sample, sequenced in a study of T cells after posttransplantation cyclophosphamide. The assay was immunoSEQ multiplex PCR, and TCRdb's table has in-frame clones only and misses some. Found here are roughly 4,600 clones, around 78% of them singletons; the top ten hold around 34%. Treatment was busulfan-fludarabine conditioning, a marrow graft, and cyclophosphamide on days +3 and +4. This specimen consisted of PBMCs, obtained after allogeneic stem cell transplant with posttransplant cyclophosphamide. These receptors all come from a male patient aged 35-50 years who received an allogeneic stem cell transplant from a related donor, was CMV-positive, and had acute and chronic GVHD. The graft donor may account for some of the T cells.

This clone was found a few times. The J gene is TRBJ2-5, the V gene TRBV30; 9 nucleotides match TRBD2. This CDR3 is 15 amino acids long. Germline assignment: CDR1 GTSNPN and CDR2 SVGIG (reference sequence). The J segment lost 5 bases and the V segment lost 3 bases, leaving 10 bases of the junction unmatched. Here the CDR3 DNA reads TGTGCCTGGAGCGTTATAGCGGGAGCAGGGGAGACCCAGTACTTC. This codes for CAWSVIAGAGETQYF.

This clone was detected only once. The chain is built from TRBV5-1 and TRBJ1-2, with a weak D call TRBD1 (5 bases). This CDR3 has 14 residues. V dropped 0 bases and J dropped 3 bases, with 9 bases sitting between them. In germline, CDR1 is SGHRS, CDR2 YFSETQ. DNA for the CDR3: TGCGCCAGCAGCTTGGCCCGGGGGGACTATGGCTACACCTTC. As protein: CASSLARGDYGYTF.

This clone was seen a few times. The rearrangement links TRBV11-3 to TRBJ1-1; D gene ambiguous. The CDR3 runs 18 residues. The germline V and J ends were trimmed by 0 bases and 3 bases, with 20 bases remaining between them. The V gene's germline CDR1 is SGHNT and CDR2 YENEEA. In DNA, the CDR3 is TGTGCCAGCAGCTTAGATCCGAGGAGGGCGGACTGGGACACTGAAGCTTTCTTT. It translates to CASSLDPRRADWDTEAFF.

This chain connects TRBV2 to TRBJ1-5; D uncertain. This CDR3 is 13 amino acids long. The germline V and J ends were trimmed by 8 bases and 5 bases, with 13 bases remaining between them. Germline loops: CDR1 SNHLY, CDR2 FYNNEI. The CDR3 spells CASGRMRYQPQHF. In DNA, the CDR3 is TGTGCCAGCGGTCGGATGAGGTATCAGCCCCAGCATTTT.

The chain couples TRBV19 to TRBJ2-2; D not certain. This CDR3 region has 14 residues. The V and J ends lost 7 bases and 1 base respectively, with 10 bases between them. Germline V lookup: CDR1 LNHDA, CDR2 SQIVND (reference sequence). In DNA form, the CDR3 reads TGTGCCAGTAATCCAGGATTGAACACCGGGGAGCTGTTTTTT. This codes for CASNPGLNTGELFF.

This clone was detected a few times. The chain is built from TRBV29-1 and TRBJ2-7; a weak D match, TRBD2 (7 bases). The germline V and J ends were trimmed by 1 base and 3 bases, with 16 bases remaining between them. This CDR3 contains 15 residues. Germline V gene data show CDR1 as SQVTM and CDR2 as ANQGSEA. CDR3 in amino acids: CSVEGGGGGNYEQYF. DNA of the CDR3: TGCAGCGTTGAAGGGGGAGGGGGAGGTAACTACGAGCAGTACTTC.

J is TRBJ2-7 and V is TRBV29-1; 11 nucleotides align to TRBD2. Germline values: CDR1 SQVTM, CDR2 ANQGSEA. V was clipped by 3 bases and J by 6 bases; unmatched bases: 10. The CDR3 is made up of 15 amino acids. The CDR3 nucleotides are TGCAGCGTTGAGGGGGGCGTTACTAGCGGGAGCGAGCAGTACTTC. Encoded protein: CSVEGGVTSGSEQYF.

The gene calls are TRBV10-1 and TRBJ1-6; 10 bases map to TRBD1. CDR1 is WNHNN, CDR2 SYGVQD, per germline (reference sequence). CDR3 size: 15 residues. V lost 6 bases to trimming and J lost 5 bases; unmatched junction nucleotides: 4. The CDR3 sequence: CASRGDRGDNSPLHF. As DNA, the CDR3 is TGCGCCAGCAGGGGGGACAGGGGTGATAATTCACCCCTCCACTTT.

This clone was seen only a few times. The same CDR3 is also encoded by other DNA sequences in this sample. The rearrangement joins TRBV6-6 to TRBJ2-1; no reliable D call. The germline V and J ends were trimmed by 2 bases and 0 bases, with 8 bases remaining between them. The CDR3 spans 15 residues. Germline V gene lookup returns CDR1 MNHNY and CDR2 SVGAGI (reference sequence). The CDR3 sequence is CASSYAESSYNEQFF. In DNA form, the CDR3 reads TGTGCCAGCAGTTACGCGGAGAGCTCCTACAATGAGCAGTTCTTC.

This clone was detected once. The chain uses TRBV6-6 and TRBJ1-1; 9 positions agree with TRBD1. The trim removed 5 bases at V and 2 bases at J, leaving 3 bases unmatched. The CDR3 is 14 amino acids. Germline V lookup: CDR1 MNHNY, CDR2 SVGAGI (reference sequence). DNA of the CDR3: TGTGCCAGCAGTAAGGGACAGGGCAACACTGAAGCTTTCTTT. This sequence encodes CASSKGQGNTEAFF.

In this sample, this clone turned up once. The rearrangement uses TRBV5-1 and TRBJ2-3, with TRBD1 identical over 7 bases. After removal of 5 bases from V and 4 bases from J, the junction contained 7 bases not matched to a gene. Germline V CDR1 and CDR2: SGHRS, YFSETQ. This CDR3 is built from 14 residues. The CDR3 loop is CASSYRQGADTQYF. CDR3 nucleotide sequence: TGCGCCAGCAGTTATCGACAGGGTGCAGATACGCAGTATTTT.

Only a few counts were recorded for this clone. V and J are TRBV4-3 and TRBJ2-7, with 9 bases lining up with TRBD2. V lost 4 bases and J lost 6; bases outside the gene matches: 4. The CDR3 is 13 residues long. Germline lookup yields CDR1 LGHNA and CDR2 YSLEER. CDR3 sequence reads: CASSRSGSGEQYF. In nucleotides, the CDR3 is TGCGCCAGCAGCCGTAGCGGGAGTGGCGAGCAGTACTTC.

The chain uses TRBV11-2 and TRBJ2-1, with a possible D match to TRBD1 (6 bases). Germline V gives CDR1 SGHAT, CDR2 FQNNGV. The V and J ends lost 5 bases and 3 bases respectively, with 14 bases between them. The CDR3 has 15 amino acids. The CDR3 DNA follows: TGTGCCAGCAGCACCAGGGCAGGGGACTACAATGAGCAGTTCTTC. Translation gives CASSTRAGDYNEQFF.

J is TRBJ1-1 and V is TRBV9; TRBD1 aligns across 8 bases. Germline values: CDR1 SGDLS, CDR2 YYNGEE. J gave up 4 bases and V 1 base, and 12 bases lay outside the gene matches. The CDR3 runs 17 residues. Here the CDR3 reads CASSVSGQGAVGTEAFF. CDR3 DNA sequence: TGTGCCAGCAGCGTATCAGGGCAGGGGGCGGTGGGCACTGAAGCTTTCTTT. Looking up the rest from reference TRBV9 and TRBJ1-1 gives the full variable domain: DSGVTQTPKHLITATGQRVTLRCSPRSGDLSVYWYQQSLDQGLQFLIQYYNGEERAKGNILERFSAQQFPDLHSELNLSSLELGDSALYFCASSVSGQGAVGTEAFFGQGTRLTVV.

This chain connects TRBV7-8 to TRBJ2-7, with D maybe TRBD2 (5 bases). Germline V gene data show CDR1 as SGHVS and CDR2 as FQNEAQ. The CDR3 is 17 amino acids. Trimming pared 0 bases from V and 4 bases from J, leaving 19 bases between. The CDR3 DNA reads TGTGCCAGCAGCTTAGCGCATTCGCGGTTCGGGGATTACGAGCAGTACTTC. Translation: CASSLAHSRFGDYEQYF.

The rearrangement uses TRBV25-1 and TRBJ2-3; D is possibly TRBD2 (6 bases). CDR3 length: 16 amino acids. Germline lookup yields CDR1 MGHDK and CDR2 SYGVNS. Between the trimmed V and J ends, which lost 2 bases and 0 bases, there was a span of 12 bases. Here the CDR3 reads CASSEHGGTSTDTQYF. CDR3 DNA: TGTGCCAGCAGTGAACACGGGGGAACTAGCACAGATACGCAGTATTTT.

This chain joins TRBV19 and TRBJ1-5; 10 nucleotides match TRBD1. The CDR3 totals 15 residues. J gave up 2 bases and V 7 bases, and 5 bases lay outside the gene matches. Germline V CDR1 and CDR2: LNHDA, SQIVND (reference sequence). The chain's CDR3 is CASIDRGPGNQPQHF. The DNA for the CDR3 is TGTGCCAGTATCGACAGGGGGCCGGGCAATCAGCCCCAGCATTTT.

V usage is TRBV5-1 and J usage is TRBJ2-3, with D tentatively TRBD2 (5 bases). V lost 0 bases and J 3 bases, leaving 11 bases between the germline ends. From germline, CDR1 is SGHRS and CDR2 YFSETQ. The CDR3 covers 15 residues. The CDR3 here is CASSLGLAPTDTQYF. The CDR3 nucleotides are TGCGCCAGCAGCTTGGGGTTAGCGCCAACAGATACGCAGTATTTT.

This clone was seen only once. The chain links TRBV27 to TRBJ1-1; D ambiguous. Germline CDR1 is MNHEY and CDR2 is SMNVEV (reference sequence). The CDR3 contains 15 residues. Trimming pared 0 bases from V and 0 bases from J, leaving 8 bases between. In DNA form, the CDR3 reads TGTGCCAGCAGTTTATCGAGTCAAATGAACACTGAAGCTTTCTTT. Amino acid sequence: CASSLSSQMNTEAFF.

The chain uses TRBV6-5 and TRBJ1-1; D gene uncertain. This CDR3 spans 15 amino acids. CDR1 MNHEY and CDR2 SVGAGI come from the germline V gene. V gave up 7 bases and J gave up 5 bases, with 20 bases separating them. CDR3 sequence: CASKIPREGRTEAFF. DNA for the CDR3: TGTGCCAGCAAAATTCCGAGGGAGGGTAGGACTGAAGCTTTCTTT.

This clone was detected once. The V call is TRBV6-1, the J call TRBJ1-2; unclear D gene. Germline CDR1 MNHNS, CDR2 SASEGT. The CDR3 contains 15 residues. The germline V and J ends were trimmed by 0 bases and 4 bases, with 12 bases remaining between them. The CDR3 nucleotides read TGTGCCAGCAGTGAAGCAGTAGCGGGGAGCTATGGCTACACCTTC. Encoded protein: CASSEAVAGSYGYTF.

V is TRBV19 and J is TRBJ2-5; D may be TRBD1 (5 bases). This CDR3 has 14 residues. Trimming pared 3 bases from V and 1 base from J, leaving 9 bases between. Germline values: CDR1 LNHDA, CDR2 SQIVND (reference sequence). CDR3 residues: CASSIQGAQETQYF. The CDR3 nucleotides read TGTGCCAGTAGTATCCAAGGGGCCCAAGAGACCCAGTACTTC. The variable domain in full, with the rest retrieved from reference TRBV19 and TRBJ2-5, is DGGITQSPKYLFRKEGQNVTLSCEQNLNHDAMYWYRQDPGQGLRLIYYSQIVNDFQKGDIAEGYSVSREKKESFPLTVTSAQKNPTAFYLCASSIQGAQETQYFGPGTRLLVL.

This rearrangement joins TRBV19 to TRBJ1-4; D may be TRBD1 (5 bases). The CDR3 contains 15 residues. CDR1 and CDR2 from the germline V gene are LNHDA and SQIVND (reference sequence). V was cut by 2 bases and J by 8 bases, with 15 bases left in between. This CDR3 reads CASSISQGVGEKLFF. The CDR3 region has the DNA TGTGCCAGTAGTATAAGTCAGGGCGTAGGAGAAAAACTGTTTTTT.

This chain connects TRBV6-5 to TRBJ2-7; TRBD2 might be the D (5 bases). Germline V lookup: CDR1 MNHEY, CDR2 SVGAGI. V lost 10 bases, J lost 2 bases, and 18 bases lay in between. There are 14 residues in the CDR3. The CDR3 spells CATLSRTRAYEQYF. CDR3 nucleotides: TGTGCCACCCTCTCCCGGACTCGTGCCTACGAGCAGTACTTC.